This T cell receptor (beta chain) was found in a study of T cells in Graves' hyperthyroidism and ophthalmopathy. What was amplified from RNA transcripts were TCR beta CDR3 regions. When the TCR CDR3 underwent first-round RT-PCR, the HTBI primer set was used. Each CDR3 protein gets one entry after TCRdb re-called the multiplex PCR reads with MiXCR. The repertoire consists of about 640,000 distinct CDR3 sequences, with just under 45% occurring once and the leading ten covering approximately 6.8%. The CDR3 consists of 14 residues. V lost 3 bases to trimming and J lost 1 base; unmatched junction nucleotides: 2.

Sequencing was done on a sample of peripheral blood or thyroid tissue (not recorded which). The chain employs TRBV12-3 or TRBV12-4 and TRBJ2-5; 7 bases map to TRBD2. This TCR was recovered from an adult man with Graves' disease, either hyperthyroidism or ophthalmopathy (not recorded which). The CDR3 spells CASSLTSSQETQYF. The CDR3, as DNA: TGTGCCAGCAGTTTGACTAGCAGCCAAGAGACCCAGTACTTC.